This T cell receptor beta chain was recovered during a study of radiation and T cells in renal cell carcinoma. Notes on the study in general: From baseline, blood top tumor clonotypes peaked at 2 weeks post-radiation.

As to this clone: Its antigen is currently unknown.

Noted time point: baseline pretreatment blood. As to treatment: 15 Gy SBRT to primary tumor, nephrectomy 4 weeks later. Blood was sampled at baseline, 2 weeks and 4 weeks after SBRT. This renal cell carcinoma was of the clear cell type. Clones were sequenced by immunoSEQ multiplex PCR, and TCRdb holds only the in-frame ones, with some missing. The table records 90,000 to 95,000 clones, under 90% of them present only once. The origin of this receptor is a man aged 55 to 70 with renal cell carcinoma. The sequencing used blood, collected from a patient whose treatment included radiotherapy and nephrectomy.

The CDR3 spells CASSFTRQEPYNEQFF. The DNA for the CDR3 is TGTGCCAGCAGCTTCACAAGACAGGAACCCTACAATGAGCAGTTCTTC. This chain links TRBV11-2 with TRBJ2-1; D might be TRBD1 (6 bases). With 3 bases removed from V and 2 bases from J, the gap between germline ends came to 14 bases. The CDR3 is 16 amino acids. From germline, CDR1 is SGHAT and CDR2 FQNNGV.